The sample holds a few counts of the clone carrying this T cell receptor (beta chain). Its antigen is as yet unknown. The CDR3 sequence is 12 residues long. Deletions cut 5 bases from V and 4 bases from J, with 12 bases between. Germline V gives CDR1 DFQATT, CDR2 SNEGSKA (reference sequence). One entry per CDR3 protein, called by TCRdb with MiXCR from the 5' RACE reads. The sample consists of around 39,000 distinct CDR3 sequences, about an eighth of them appearing once. The data stem from a study of CD8 T cells in ankylosing spondylitis. Study observations and caveats: Disease-linked clones had a CD8+ phenotype and relatively low frequency in peripheral blood.

V is TRBV20-1 and J is TRBJ2-7; D might be TRBD1 (6 bases). This TCR was sampled from a male donor with ankylosing spondylitis. Specimen: synovial fluid, either unsorted or a sorted T cell fraction (not recorded which). CDR3 residues: CSARYREYEQYF. In DNA form, the CDR3 reads TGCAGTGCTCGGTACAGGGAGTACGAGCAGTACTTC.